This T cell receptor beta chain is drawn from a study of blood T cells in healthy people across ages. Overall study results and limits: PBMCs left unsorted prevented a conclusive naive versus antigen-experienced comparison. Long-lived and aged donors differed, with more naive CD4+ cells and higher diversity in the long-lived.

Next came a second PCR, run for roughly 7 to 12 cycles, which used a sample-barcoded 5' primer along with a J-beta primer mix. Using its own MiXCR run on the 5' RACE reads, TCRdb lists one record per CDR3 protein. The sample has over 500,000 distinct CDR3 sequences, 52% seen once. As concerns this clonotype: Its antigen is not known.

Material for sequencing was blood. This TCR was recovered from an elderly woman in good health.

The DNA for the CDR3 is TGCAGTGCTACTTCGGGGGCTGACCTCACGCAGTATTTT. Amino acids: CSATSGADLTQYF. The V and J genes are TRBV20-1 and TRBJ2-3, with D possibly being TRBD1 or TRBD2 (6 bases each). The CDR3 has 13 amino acids. The germline CDR1 and CDR2 sequences are DFQATT and SNEGSKA (reference sequence). V was clipped by 4 bases and J by 9 bases, with 17 bases between them.